Shown below are 7 T cell receptor beta chains from a single sample sequenced in a study of blood T cell repertoires in COVID-19. Produced via immunoSEQ multiplex PCR; TCRdb's table is partial and in-frame only. The table records roughly 200,000 clones, about 82% of them present only once. The sample was peripheral blood. The receptors derive from a man between 65 and 85 years old with active or convalescent COVID-19.

The chain links TRBV7-9 to TRBJ1-1; D gene unclear. V was shortened by 5 bases and J by 1 base, with 8 bases between the two germline ends. The germline CDR1 and CDR2 sequences are SEHNR and FQNEAQ (reference sequence). The CDR3 is 13 amino acids. For the CDR3, the DNA is TGTGCCAGCAGCCCTGCGGCGAACACTGAAGCTTTCTTT. Translation: CASSPAANTEAFF. Filled out from reference TRBV7-9 and TRBJ1-1, the complete variable domain reads DTGVSQNPRHKITKRGQNVTFRCDPISEHNRLYWYRQTLGQGPEFLTYFQNEAQLEKSRLLSDRFSAERPKGSFSTLEIQRTEQGDSAMYLCASSPAANTEAFFGQGTRLTVV.

The chain has TRBV5-1 and TRBJ1-1; D unresolved. The CDR3 totals 15 residues. CDR1 is SGHRS, CDR2 YFSETQ, per germline. Trimming shortened V by 4 bases and J by 0 bases, and 13 bases separated the two germline ends. The CDR3 region is CASSPAGSLNTEAFF. The DNA of the CDR3 is TGCGCCAGCAGCCCCGCCGGGTCCCTGAACACTGAAGCTTTCTTT.

Only one count was recorded for this clone. The chain has TRBV2 and TRBJ1-2; 8 bases are a match to TRBD1. The CDR3 covers 16 residues. V gave up 5 bases and J gave up 0 bases; unmatched junction bases: 8. The germline gives CDR1 SNHLY, CDR2 FYNNEI. The CDR3 nucleotides read TGTGCCAGCAGTACTACCCGGACAGGGTCTAACTATGGCTACACCTTC. As protein: CASSTTRTGSNYGYTF.

The CDR3 protein is CASSPSPWASGRREQYF. The CDR3 DNA follows: TGTGCCAGCAGCCCTTCGCCTTGGGCTAGCGGGAGACGCGAGCAGTACTTC. J is TRBJ2-7 and V is TRBV7-6; 10 bases line up with TRBD2. Germline V gene sequence: CDR1 SGHVS, CDR2 FNYEAQ. This CDR3 spans 17 amino acids. Trimming cost V 5 bases and J 6 bases; bases outside gene matches: 16.

This chain joins TRBV9 and TRBJ2-2; D is possibly TRBD2 (6 bases). The V end was cut by 4 bases, the J end by 4 bases, with 17 bases between. The V gene's germline CDR1 is SGDLS and CDR2 YYNGEE. The CDR3 totals 16 residues. Here the CDR3 DNA reads TGTGCCAGCAGCCCCCAGGGAGGACAAGGCACCGGGGAGCTGTTTTTT. Translated, it gives CASSPQGGQGTGELFF.

There are a few counts of this clone. This sequence joins TRBV12-5 and TRBJ2-2; 11 positions match TRBD2. The ends lost 1 base at V and 4 bases at J; junction bases unmatched: 5. Germline CDR1 and CDR2: LGHNT and FRNRAP. This CDR3 is 17 amino acids long. CDR3 nucleotides: TGTGCTAGTGGTTTGGGCCTAGCGGGGGGCTTCACCGGGGAGCTGTTTTTT. This sequence encodes CASGLGLAGGFTGELFF.

The chain carries TRBV7-6 and TRBJ2-1; TRBD1 aligns across 9 bases. Per the germline V gene, CDR1 is SGHVS and CDR2 is FNYEAQ. J lost 8 bases, V lost 5 bases, and 7 bases had no gene match. The CDR3 extends over 14 amino acids. CDR3 sequence (DNA): TGTGCCAGCAGCCTACAGGGGGCGCACGATGAGCAGTTCTTC. Protein product: CASSLQGAHDEQFF.